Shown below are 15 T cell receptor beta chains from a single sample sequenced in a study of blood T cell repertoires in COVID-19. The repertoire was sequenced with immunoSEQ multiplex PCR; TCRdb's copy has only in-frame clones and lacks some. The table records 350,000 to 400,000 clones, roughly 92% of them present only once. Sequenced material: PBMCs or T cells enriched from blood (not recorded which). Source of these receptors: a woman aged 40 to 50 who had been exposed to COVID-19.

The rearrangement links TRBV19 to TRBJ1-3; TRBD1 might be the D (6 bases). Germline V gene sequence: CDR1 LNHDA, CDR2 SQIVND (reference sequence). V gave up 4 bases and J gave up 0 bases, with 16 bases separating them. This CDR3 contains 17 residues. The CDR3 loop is CASSRIQGGSSGNTIYF. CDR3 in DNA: TGTGCCAGTAGTAGAATACAGGGTGGGAGCTCTGGAAACACCATATATTTT.

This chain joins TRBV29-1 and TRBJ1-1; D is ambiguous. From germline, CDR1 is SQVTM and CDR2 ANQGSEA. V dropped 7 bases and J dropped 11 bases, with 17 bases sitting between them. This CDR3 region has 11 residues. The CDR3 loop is CSAKTTLRAFF. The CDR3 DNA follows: TGCAGCGCAAAGACTACACTACGGGCTTTCTTT.

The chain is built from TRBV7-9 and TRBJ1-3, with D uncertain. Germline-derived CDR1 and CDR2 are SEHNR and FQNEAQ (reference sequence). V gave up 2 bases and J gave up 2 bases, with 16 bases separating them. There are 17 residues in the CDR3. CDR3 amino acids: CASSLWVSALTGNTIYF. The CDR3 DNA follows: TGTGCCAGCAGCTTATGGGTCAGCGCCTTAACTGGAAACACCATATATTTT. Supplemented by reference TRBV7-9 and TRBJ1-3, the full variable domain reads DTGVSQNPRHKITKRGQNVTFRCDPISEHNRLYWYRQTLGQGPEFLTYFQNEAQLEKSRLLSDRFSAERPKGSFSTLEIQRTEQGDSAMYLCASSLWVSALTGNTIYFGEGSWLTVV.

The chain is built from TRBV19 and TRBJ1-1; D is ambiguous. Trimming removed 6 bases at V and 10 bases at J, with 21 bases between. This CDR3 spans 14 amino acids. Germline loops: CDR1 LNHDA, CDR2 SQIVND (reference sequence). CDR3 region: CASSGGRNLHSAFF. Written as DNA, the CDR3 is TGTGCCAGTAGCGGTGGGAGGAATTTACATTCAGCTTTCTTT.

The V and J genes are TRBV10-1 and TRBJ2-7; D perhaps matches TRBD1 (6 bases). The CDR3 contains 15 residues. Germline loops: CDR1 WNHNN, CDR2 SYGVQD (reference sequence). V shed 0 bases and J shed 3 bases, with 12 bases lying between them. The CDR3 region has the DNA TGCGCCAGCAGTGAGTCGGGGGCCAAGAACTACGAGCAGTACTTC. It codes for CASSESGAKNYEQYF.

This chain's CDR3 is CASSEGPGGNTIYF. The CDR3, as DNA: TGCGCCAGCAGCGAAGGCCCGGGAGGAAACACCATATATTTT. The J gene is TRBJ1-3, the V gene TRBV4-1, with D unresolved. The germline V gene has CDR1 MGHRA and CDR2 YSYEKL. Deletions cut 5 bases from V and 4 bases from J, with 12 bases between. This CDR3 region has 14 residues.

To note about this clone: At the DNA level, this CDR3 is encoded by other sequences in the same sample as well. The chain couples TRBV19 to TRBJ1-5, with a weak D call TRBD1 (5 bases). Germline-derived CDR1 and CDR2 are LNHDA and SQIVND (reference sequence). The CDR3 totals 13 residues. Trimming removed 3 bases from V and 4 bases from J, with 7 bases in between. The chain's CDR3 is CASSIRGNQPQHF. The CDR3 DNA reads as TGTGCCAGTAGTATCCGGGGGAATCAGCCCCAGCATTTT.

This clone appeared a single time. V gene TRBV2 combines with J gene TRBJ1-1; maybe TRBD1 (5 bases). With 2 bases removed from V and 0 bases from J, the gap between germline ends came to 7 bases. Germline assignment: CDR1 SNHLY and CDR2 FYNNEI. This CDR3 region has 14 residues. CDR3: CASSEPGMNTEAFF. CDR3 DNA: TGTGCCAGCAGTGAACCAGGGATGAACACTGAAGCTTTCTTT.

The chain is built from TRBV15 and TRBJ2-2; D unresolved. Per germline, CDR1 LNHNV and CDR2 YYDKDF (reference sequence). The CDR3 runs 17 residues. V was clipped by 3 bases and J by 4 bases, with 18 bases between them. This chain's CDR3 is CATSSGFIRPSTGELFF. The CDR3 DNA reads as TGTGCCACCAGCAGTGGATTCATTCGTCCTAGCACCGGGGAGCTGTTTTTT.

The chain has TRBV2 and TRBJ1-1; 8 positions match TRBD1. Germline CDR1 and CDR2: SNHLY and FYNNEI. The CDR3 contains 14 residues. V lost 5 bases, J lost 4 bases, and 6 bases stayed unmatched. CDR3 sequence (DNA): TGTGCCAGCAGTTCTCGACAGGGGTTCACTGAAGCTTTCTTT. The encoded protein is CASSSRQGFTEAFF.

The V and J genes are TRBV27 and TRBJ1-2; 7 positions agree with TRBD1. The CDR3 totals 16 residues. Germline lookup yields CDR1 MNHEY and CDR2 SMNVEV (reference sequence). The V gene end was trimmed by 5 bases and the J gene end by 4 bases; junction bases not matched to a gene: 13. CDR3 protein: CASSPHPGQISYGYTF. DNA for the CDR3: TGTGCCAGCAGTCCTCACCCGGGACAGATAAGCTATGGCTACACCTTC.

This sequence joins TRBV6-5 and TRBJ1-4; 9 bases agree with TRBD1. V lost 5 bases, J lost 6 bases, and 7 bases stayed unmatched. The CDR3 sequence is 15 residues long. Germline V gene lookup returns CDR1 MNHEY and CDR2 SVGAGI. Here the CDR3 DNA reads TGTGCCAGCAGTCCGCAGACAGGGGGTTATGAAAAACTGTTTTTT. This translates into CASSPQTGGYEKLFF.

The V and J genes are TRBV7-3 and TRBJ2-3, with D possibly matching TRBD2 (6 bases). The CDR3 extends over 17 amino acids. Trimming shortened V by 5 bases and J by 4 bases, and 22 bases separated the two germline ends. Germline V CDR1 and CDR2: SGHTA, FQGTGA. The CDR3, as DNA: TGTGCCAGCAGCCCGGTCGGGACTCCCCTTGGAGCAGATACGCAGTATTTT. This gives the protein CASSPVGTPLGADTQYF.

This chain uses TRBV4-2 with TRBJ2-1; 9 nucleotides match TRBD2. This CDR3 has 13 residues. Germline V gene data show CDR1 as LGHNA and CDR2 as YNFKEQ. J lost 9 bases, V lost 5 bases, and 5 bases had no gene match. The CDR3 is CASSGTSLGEQFF. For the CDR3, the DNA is TGTGCCAGCAGCGGGACTAGCCTAGGTGAGCAGTTCTTC.

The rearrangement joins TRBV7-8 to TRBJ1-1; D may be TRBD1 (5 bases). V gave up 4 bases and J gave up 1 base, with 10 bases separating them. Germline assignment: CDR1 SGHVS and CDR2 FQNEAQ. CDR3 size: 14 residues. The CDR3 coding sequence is TGTGCCAGCAGCTACAGGATCGAGAACACTGAAGCTTTCTTT. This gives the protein CASSYRIENTEAFF.